A single sample gave rise to the 10 T cell receptor beta chains below, sequenced in a study of blood T cell repertoires in COVID-19. Repertoires were generated with immunoSEQ multiplex PCR, while TCRdb's copy carries only in-frame clones and drops some. Among some 140,000 clones, roughly 84% were seen once, and the ten largest hold 0.63%. Material for sequencing was peripheral blood. These receptors were obtained from a man in his fifties or sixties with COVID-19, enrolled during active disease.

This clone occurred once. This sequence joins TRBV24-1 and TRBJ2-1; 8 nucleotides align to TRBD1. The length of the CDR3 is 13 residues. Germline V CDR1 and CDR2: KGHDR, SFDVKD. J lost 9 bases, V lost 5 bases, and 5 bases had no gene match. Here the CDR3 DNA reads TGTGCCACCAGTGCCTTCAGGGGGCGTGAGCAGTTCTTC. Encoded protein: CATSAFRGREQFF.

The gene calls are TRBV5-6 and TRBJ1-1; maybe TRBD1 (5 bases). Trimming removed 2 bases from V and 2 bases from J, with 16 bases in between. The CDR3 has 16 amino acids. Germline V gene data show CDR1 as SGHDT and CDR2 as YYEEEE. This CDR3 reads CASSFRTYKSNTEAFF. The CDR3 DNA reads as TGTGCCAGCAGCTTTCGGACATATAAGAGCAACACTGAAGCTTTCTTT.

In its sample, this clone was seen a few times. Other DNA sequences in the sample encode the same CDR3. The chain uses TRBV19 and TRBJ1-2; tentative D call: TRBD1 (6 bases). The V end lost 0 bases, the J end lost 4 bases, and 6 bases lay between the germline ends. CDR1 and CDR2 (germline): LNHDA, SQIVND (reference sequence). This CDR3 has 13 amino acids. For the CDR3, the DNA is TGTGCCAGTAGTATAGACAGGGGCTATGGCTACACCTTC. Translating gives CASSIDRGYGYTF.

The J gene is TRBJ2-7, the V gene TRBV9; 9 bases fit TRBD1. The V segment lost 0 bases and the J segment 6 bases; nucleotides outside the gene matches: 4. CDR1 SGDLS and CDR2 YYNGEE come from the germline V gene. The CDR3 is 14 amino acids. CDR3 sequence: CASSVVGDRAEQYF. The CDR3 DNA is TGTGCCAGCAGCGTAGTGGGGGACAGGGCCGAGCAGTACTTC.

In this sample, this clone turned up once. The V gene is TRBV7-9, the J gene TRBJ1-1; 9 bases fit TRBD1. V shed 5 bases and J 5 bases; nucleotides not matched to a gene: 6. The CDR3 sequence is 14 residues long. Germline loops: CDR1 SEHNR, CDR2 FQNEAQ (reference sequence). CDR3 DNA: TGTGCCAGCAGCGCTCGGACAGGGGAAACTGAAGCTTTCTTT. It specifies CASSARTGETEAFF.

As DNA, the CDR3 is TGTGCCAGCAGTTCAGGGACAGGGCTACAAGCTTTCTTT. It is translated as CASSSGTGLQAFF. The J gene is TRBJ1-1, the V gene TRBV7-2; 9 nucleotides match TRBD1. V was pared by 6 bases and J by 9 bases, with 8 bases of the junction left unmatched. This CDR3 region has 13 residues. Looked up from germline, CDR1 is SGHTA and CDR2 is FQGNSA.

This chain uses TRBV7-2 with TRBJ2-5; D unclear. Germline values: CDR1 SGHTA, CDR2 FQGNSA. The CDR3 length is 15 residues. The germline V and J ends were trimmed by 3 bases and 5 bases, with 16 bases remaining between them. The CDR3 bases are TGTGCCAGCAGCTTGGCGAACTACCTTGGGGAGACCCAGTACTTC. Translating it yields CASSLANYLGETQYF.

CDR3 loop: CASGRTFTDTQYF. The CDR3 DNA sequence: TGTGCCAGCGGACGGACATTCACAGATACGCAGTATTTT. V gene TRBV5-6 combines with J gene TRBJ2-3, with D perhaps matching TRBD1 (5 bases). The ends were cut back, 7 bases at V and 2 bases at J, with 11 bases in the middle. CDR3 length: 13 amino acids. Germline V lookup: CDR1 SGHDT, CDR2 YYEEEE.

The chain joins TRBV7-2 to TRBJ1-6; possibly TRBD1 for D (5 bases). The CDR3 has 16 residues. Germline V gene sequence: CDR1 SGHTA, CDR2 FQGNSA. Trimming removed 5 bases at V and 3 bases at J, with 14 bases between. For the CDR3, the DNA is TGTGCCAGCAGCCCCCAACCCGGGGGCTATAATTCACCCCTCCACTTT. Translating gives CASSPQPGGYNSPLHF.

The CDR3 loop is CASSASGVRTEAFF. In nucleotides, the CDR3 is TGTGCCAGCAGCGCTAGCGGGGTACGCACTGAAGCTTTCTTT. The rearrangement links TRBV7-9 to TRBJ1-1; D gene unclear. Germline V lookup: CDR1 SEHNR, CDR2 FQNEAQ (reference sequence). The CDR3 consists of 14 residues. Trimming took 5 bases from V and 4 from J, leaving 14 bases between them.